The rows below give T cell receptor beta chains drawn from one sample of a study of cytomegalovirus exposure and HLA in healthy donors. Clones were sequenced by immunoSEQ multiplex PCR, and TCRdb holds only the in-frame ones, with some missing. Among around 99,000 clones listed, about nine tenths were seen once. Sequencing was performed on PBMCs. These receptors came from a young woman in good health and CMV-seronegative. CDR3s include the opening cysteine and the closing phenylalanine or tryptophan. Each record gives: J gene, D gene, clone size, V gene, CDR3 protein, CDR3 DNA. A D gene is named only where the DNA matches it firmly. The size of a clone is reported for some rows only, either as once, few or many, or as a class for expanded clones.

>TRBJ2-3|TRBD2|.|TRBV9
CASTMRGANTDTQYF
TGTGCCAGCACTATGCGGGGGGCCAACACAGATACGCAGTATTTT
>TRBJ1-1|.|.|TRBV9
CASSVGERLNTEAFF
TGTGCCAGCAGCGTAGGCGAGCGTTTGAACACTGAAGCTTTCTTT
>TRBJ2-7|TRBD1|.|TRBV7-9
CASSLGQGFYEQYF
TGTGCCAGCAGCCTAGGACAGGGGTTCTACGAGCAGTACTTC
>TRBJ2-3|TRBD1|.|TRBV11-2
CASRQGSGDTQYF
TGTGCCAGCCGACAGGGATCCGGAGATACGCAGTATTTT
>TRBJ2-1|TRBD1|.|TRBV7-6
CASSSTGVGYNEQFF
TGTGCCAGCAGCTCTACAGGGGTAGGGTATAATGAGCAGTTCTTC
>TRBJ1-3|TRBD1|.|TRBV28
CASSLGTVGNTIYF
TGTGCCAGCAGTTTGGGGACAGTAGGAAACACCATATATTTT
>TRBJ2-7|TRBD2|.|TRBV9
CASSGGTSAQYF
TGTGCCAGCAGCGGAGGGACTAGCGCGCAGTACTTC
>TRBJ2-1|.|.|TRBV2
CASLDQVLSGGDEQFF
TGTGCCAGCCTAGACCAAGTTCTAAGCGGTGGCGACGAGCAGTTCTTC
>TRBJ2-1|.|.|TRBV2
CASSATRSSYNEQFF
TGTGCCAGCAGTGCGACTAGGAGCTCCTACAATGAGCAGTTCTTC
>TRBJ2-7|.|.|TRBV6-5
CASSYDRTFSYEQYF
TGTGCCAGCAGTTACGACAGGACTTTCTCCTACGAGCAGTACTTC
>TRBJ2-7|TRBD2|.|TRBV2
CASSGRLAGREQYF
TGTGCCAGCAGCGGGAGACTAGCGGGGCGCGAGCAGTACTTC
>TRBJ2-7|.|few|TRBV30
CAWSNTGIYEQYF
TGTGCCTGGAGTAACACAGGGATCTACGAGCAGTACTTC
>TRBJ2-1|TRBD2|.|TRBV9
CASSVSGGSNNEQFF
TGTGCCAGCAGCGTTAGCGGGGGGAGCAACAATGAGCAGTTCTTC
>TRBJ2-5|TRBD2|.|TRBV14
CASSQSSGRAKEYQETQYF
TGTGCCAGCAGCCAATCCAGCGGGAGGGCCAAAGAGTACCAAGAGACCCAGTACTTC
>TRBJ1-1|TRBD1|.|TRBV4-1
CASSQASALPGTGMGAFF
TGCGCCAGCAGCCAAGCATCGGCCCTCCCTGGGACAGGGATGGGAGCTTTCTTT
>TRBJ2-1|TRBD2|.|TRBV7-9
CASSPIAGGQFSSYNEQFF
TGTGCCAGCAGCCCAATAGCGGGGGGACAGTTTAGCTCCTACAATGAGCAGTTCTTC
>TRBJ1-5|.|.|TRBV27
CASSLNRQMGQPQHF
TGTGCCAGCAGTTTAAATCGACAAATGGGTCAGCCCCAGCATTTT
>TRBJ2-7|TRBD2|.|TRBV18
CASSPRGVGEQYF
TGTGCCAGCTCACCGCGGGGGGTAGGCGAGCAGTACTTC
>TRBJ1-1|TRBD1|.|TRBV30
CAWRGQVVNTEAFF
TGTGCCTGGAGGGGACAGGTCGTGAACACTGAAGCTTTCTTT
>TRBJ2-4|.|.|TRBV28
CASSLAVWNIQYF
TGTGCCAGCAGTTTAGCAGTATGGAACATTCAGTACTTC
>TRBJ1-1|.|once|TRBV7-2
CASSLDSYTEAFF
TGTGCCAGCAGCTTAGACAGCTACACTGAAGCTTTCTTT
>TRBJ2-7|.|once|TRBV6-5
CASAPGYPYEQYF
TGTGCCAGCGCGCCAGGGTACCCCTACGAGCAGTACTTC